This passage covers 25 T cell receptor beta chains from one sample sequenced in a study of cytomegalovirus exposure and HLA in healthy donors. Vbeta (60) and Jbeta (13) primers were used in the PCR. Sequencing used immunoSEQ multiplex PCR; TCRdb keeps in-frame clones, though not all of them. The sample holds some 76,000 clones; about 81% are singletons and the top ten take about 8.2%. The material sequenced was PBMCs. The receptors were gathered from a woman in her thirties or forties in good health and CMV-seropositive.

The rearrangement joins TRBV10-3 to TRBJ2-7; 7 bases line up with TRBD1. Per the germline V gene, CDR1 is ENHRY and CDR2 is SYGVKD. This CDR3 comprises 15 residues. After removal of 3 bases from V and 1 base from J, the junction contained 6 bases not matched to a gene. DNA for the CDR3: TGTGCCATCAGTGACTGGGGACAGTCTTCCTACGAGCAGTACTTC. Its protein product is CAISDWGQSSYEQYF.

J is TRBJ2-7 and V is TRBV5-1; TRBD1 matches at 8 bases. Trimming cost V 4 bases and J 4 bases; bases outside gene matches: 10. The CDR3 runs to 15 residues. CDR1 and CDR2 from the germline V gene are SGHRS and YFSETQ. This CDR3 is CASSPGQGAAYEQYF. For the CDR3, the DNA is TGCGCCAGCAGCCCCGGGCAGGGGGCCGCGTACGAGCAGTACTTC.

This clone was seen only once. The chain combines TRBV7-8 with TRBJ2-1; 8 bases line up with TRBD1. The V gene end was trimmed by 7 bases and the J gene end by 6 bases; junction bases not matched to a gene: 8. The germline V gene encodes CDR1 SGHVS and CDR2 FQNEAQ. The CDR3 totals 14 residues. The CDR3 sequence is CASTIQGEINEQFF. DNA for the CDR3: TGTGCCAGCACCATACAGGGGGAGATCAATGAGCAGTTCTTC. Together with reference TRBV7-8 and TRBJ2-1, the CDR3 gives the full variable domain: GAGVSQSPRYKVAKRGQDVALRCDPISGHVSLFWYQQALGQGPEFLTYFQNEAQLDKSGLPSDRFFAERPEGSVSTLKIQRTQQEDSAVYLCASTIQGEINEQFFGPGTRLTVL.

This clone was counted a few times. The chain carries TRBV5-6 and TRBJ1-3; D remains ambiguous. Germline values: CDR1 SGHDT, CDR2 YYEEEE. This CDR3 has 14 amino acids. V was clipped by 7 bases and J by 0 bases, with 11 bases between them. CDR3 amino acids: CASSSVSSGNTIYF. CDR3 bases: TGTGCCAGCTCCTCGGTGAGCTCTGGAAACACCATATATTTT.

The chain joins TRBV10-3 to TRBJ2-5; D is possibly TRBD1 (7 bases). Trimming stripped 4 bases from V and 4 bases from J, with 10 bases between. Germline CDR1 reads ENHRY; CDR2 reads SYGVKD. The CDR3 sequence is 13 residues long. The CDR3 DNA is TGTGCCATCAGTGGGCAGGGGGGAGAGACCCAGTACTTC. This translates into CAISGQGGETQYF.

The V and J genes are TRBV7-8 and TRBJ2-7, with D possibly matching TRBD2 (6 bases). Germline-derived CDR1 and CDR2 are SGHVS and FQNEAQ. This CDR3 has 14 amino acids. Trimming left V 4 bases short and J 7 bases short, with 17 bases between. CDR3 coding DNA: TGTGCCAGCAGCTCTCGACAGTCCCGGGGGGAGCAGTACTTC. Translated, it gives CASSSRQSRGEQYF. The full variable domain, completed using reference TRBV7-8 and TRBJ2-7, is GAGVSQSPRYKVAKRGQDVALRCDPISGHVSLFWYQQALGQGPEFLTYFQNEAQLDKSGLPSDRFFAERPEGSVSTLKIQRTQQEDSAVYLCASSSRQSRGEQYFGPGTRLTVT.

This sequence joins TRBV2 and TRBJ2-1; D might be TRBD1 (6 bases). CDR3 length equals 12 residues. Germline V gene lookup returns CDR1 SNHLY and CDR2 FYNNEI. Trimming pared 8 bases from V and 3 bases from J, leaving 8 bases between. In DNA, the CDR3 is TGTGCCAGCGGACAGAGCTACAATGAGCAGTTCTTC. Encoded protein: CASGQSYNEQFF.

A word on this clone: The same CDR3 can be traced to other DNA sequences in this sample. This chain links TRBV19 with TRBJ1-6; no clear D gene. This CDR3 is built from 16 residues. Germline values: CDR1 LNHDA, CDR2 SQIVND (reference sequence). V was cut by 3 bases and J by 0 bases, with 9 bases left in between. This chain's CDR3 is CASSIHRSSYNSPLHF. As DNA, the CDR3 is TGTGCCAGTAGTATTCATAGAAGCTCCTATAATTCACCCCTCCACTTT. The entire variable domain, with the rest obtained from reference TRBV19 and TRBJ1-6, is as follows: DGGITQSPKYLFRKEGQNVTLSCEQNLNHDAMYWYRQDPGQGLRLIYYSQIVNDFQKGDIAEGYSVSREKKESFPLTVTSAQKNPTAFYLCASSIHRSSYNSPLHFGNGTRLTVT.

This clone was seen only once. The rearrangement joins TRBV5-1 to TRBJ1-5; TRBD1 might be the D (5 bases). V lost 2 bases and J 7 bases, leaving 13 bases between the germline ends. CDR1 SGHRS and CDR2 YFSETQ come from the germline V gene. CDR3 size: 14 residues. The CDR3 DNA follows: TGCGCCAGCAGCTTTGATGGACAATCCCAGCCCCAGCATTTT. Its translation: CASSFDGQSQPQHF.

This chain connects TRBV5-1 to TRBJ2-3; D perhaps matches TRBD1 (6 bases). Germline V gene sequence: CDR1 SGHRS, CDR2 YFSETQ. Trimming cost V 4 bases and J 9 bases, with 12 bases left between them. This CDR3 region has 12 residues. CDR3 nucleotide sequence: TGCGCCAGCAGCCCGACAGGCAGGACGCAGTATTTT. This gives the protein CASSPTGRTQYF.

This clone was seen only a few times. This chain uses TRBV7-6 with TRBJ1-1; 7 bases align to TRBD1. V was clipped by 6 bases and J by 1 base; unmatched bases: 11. The CDR3 covers 16 residues. Germline CDR1 is SGHVS and CDR2 is FNYEAQ. The CDR3 sequence is CASRDRRQGKNTEAFF. Written as DNA, the CDR3 is TGTGCCAGCAGAGATAGACGACAGGGAAAGAACACTGAAGCTTTCTTT.

The rearrangement joins TRBV5-1 to TRBJ1-2, with 10 bases identical to TRBD1. Germline CDR1 SGHRS, CDR2 YFSETQ. The CDR3 spans 16 residues. V shed 4 bases, J shed 5 bases, and the junction held 11 bases outside the gene matches. CDR3 amino acids: CASSQTGTGDLYGYTF. CDR3 sequence (DNA): TGCGCCAGCAGCCAGACCGGGACAGGGGACCTTTATGGCTACACCTTC.

V is TRBV20-1 and J is TRBJ2-1, with a possible D match to TRBD2 (5 bases). The germline V gene encodes CDR1 DFQATT and CDR2 SNEGSKA (reference sequence). The CDR3 is 11 residues long. CDR3 nucleotides: TGCAATATACCGCTTGGAGGTGAGCAGTTCTTC. Translating gives CNIPLGGEQFF.

The rearrangement links TRBV2 to TRBJ2-5; 7 positions agree with TRBD2. This CDR3 has 13 residues. Germline V gene lookup returns CDR1 SNHLY and CDR2 FYNNEI. Trimming cost V 4 bases and J 5 bases; bases outside gene matches: 4. CDR3 residues: CASSVGTIETQYF. The CDR3 DNA reads as TGTGCCAGCAGTGTAGGGACTATCGAGACCCAGTACTTC.

CDR3: CASSFDTNYGYTF. The CDR3 bases are TGTGCCAGCAGTTTTGACACTAACTATGGCTACACCTTC. The chain is built from TRBV27 and TRBJ1-2; D remains ambiguous. The CDR3 is made up of 13 amino acids. Germline-derived CDR1 and CDR2 are MNHEY and SMNVEV (reference sequence). V was shortened by 3 bases and J by 0 bases, with 5 bases between the two germline ends.

The rearrangement links TRBV28 to TRBJ1-1; TRBD1 agrees at 11 bases. V shed 3 bases and J 4 bases; nucleotides not matched to a gene: 7. Germline V gene lookup returns CDR1 MDHEN and CDR2 SYDVKM. This CDR3 comprises 16 residues. The CDR3 DNA is TGTGCCAGCAGTTTCGGACAGGGGGCCAGTGGCACTGAAGCTTTCTTT. Translated, it gives CASSFGQGASGTEAFF.

V gene TRBV10-3 combines with J gene TRBJ1-4; D gene ambiguous. The V end was cut by 0 bases, the J end by 5 bases, with 4 bases between. The CDR3 sequence is 13 residues long. The germline CDR1 and CDR2 sequences are ENHRY and SYGVKD. The CDR3 here is CAISESRNEKLFF. CDR3 DNA: TGTGCCATCAGTGAGTCCAGGAATGAAAAACTGTTTTTT.

The V call is TRBV4-2, the J call TRBJ2-2, with 11 nucleotides matching TRBD1. CDR3 length: 18 amino acids. Germline lookup yields CDR1 LGHNA and CDR2 YNFKEQ. Trimming at V came to 1 base and at J to 4 bases, leaving 8 bases not matched to a gene. As DNA, the CDR3 is TGTGCCAGCAGCCAAGGGGTTTCCGGGACAGGGGGCACCGGGGAGCTGTTTTTT. Its protein is CASSQGVSGTGGTGELFF.

The rearrangement uses TRBV5-4 and TRBJ2-1, with D possibly TRBD2 on 5 matching bases. Germline V CDR1 and CDR2: SGHNT, YYREEE (reference sequence). This CDR3 is built from 15 residues. Deletions cut 4 bases from V and 0 bases from J, with 11 bases between. In DNA form, the CDR3 reads TGTGCCAGCAGCCCAGCGGCTTTCTCCTACAATGAGCAGTTCTTC. Its translation: CASSPAAFSYNEQFF. Supplemented by reference TRBV5-4 and TRBJ2-1, the full variable domain reads ETGVTQSPTHLIKTRGQQVTLRCSSQSGHNTVSWYQQALGQGPQFIFQYYREEENGRGNFPPRFSGLQFPNYSSELNVNALELDDSALYLCASSPAAFSYNEQFFGPGTRLTVL.

V is TRBV7-2 and J is TRBJ2-4; 7 bases fit TRBD1. Germline assignment: CDR1 SGHTA and CDR2 FQGNSA. CDR3 length equals 13 residues. Germline trimming cut 7 bases from V and 5 bases from J; bases unmatched to any gene: 5. CDR3 DNA: TGTGCCAGCAACCTAGGGGGCCAAAACATTCAGTACTTC. Translation: CASNLGGQNIQYF.

This chain uses TRBV6-5 with TRBJ1-2, with 8 bases that match TRBD1. V dropped 0 bases and J dropped 4; count of bases not matched to a gene: 7. Germline CDR1 is MNHEY and CDR2 is SVGAGI. CDR3 length: 16 residues. The CDR3 protein is CASSYSVGQGPYGYTF. CDR3 DNA sequence: TGTGCCAGCAGTTACTCTGTAGGACAGGGCCCCTATGGCTACACCTTC.

The chain carries TRBV28 and TRBJ2-7, with 12 bases identical to TRBD1. This CDR3 region has 16 residues. Germline CDR1 is MDHEN and CDR2 is SYDVKM. The V gene end was trimmed by 8 bases and the J gene end by 4 bases; junction bases not matched to a gene: 12. The CDR3 sequence: CASSLPGTGGVYEQYF. CDR3 nucleotides: TGTGCCAGCTCCCTACCCGGGACAGGGGGCGTGTACGAGCAGTACTTC. The full variable domain, in which reference TRBV28 and TRBJ2-7 provide the parts outside the CDR3, is DVKVTQSSRYLVKRTGEKVFLECVQDMDHENMFWYRQDPGLGLRLIYFSYDVKMKEKGDIPEGYSVSREKKERFSLILESASTNQTSMYLCASSLPGTGGVYEQYFGPGTRLTVT.

The rearrangement joins TRBV5-1 to TRBJ1-2; D may be TRBD1 (6 bases). Per germline, CDR1 SGHRS and CDR2 YFSETQ. This CDR3 region has 15 residues. V dropped 0 bases and J dropped 6 bases, with 15 bases sitting between them. CDR3 amino acids: CASSLVLGAGDGYTF. CDR3 nucleotides: TGCGCCAGCAGCTTGGTTCTGGGGGCTGGAGATGGCTACACCTTC. The full variable domain, with the rest looked up from reference TRBV5-1 and TRBJ1-2, is KAGVTQTPRYLIKTRGQQVTLSCSPISGHRSVSWYQQTPGQGLQFLFEYFSETQRNKGNFPGRFSGRQFSNSRSEMNVSTLELGDSALYLCASSLVLGAGDGYTFGSGTRLTVV.

The chain carries TRBV15 and TRBJ2-7, with no clear D. Germline V CDR1 and CDR2: LNHNV, YYDKDF (reference sequence). The CDR3 spans 13 residues. Deletions cut 0 bases from V and 3 bases from J, with 6 bases between. The DNA of the CDR3 is TGTGCCACCAGCAGAGAACAGAACTACGAGCAGTACTTC. Translating it yields CATSREQNYEQYF.

The chain combines TRBV9 with TRBJ2-5, with D perhaps TRBD2 (7 bases). The CDR3 runs to 14 residues. Trimming pared 4 bases from V and 4 bases from J, leaving 14 bases between. The V gene's germline CDR1 is SGDLS and CDR2 YYNGEE. CDR3 sequence: CASSPRGAGETQYF. CDR3 nucleotide sequence: TGTGCCAGCAGCCCCCGGGGGGCCGGAGAGACCCAGTACTTC.